These 20 T cell receptor beta chains were sequenced from one sample in a study of shared clonotypes between healthy human individuals. Some clones are missing from TCRdb's copy, which holds only in-frame ones; the method was immunoSEQ multiplex PCR. This table has 2.3 million or so clones, 85% to 95% appearing once. The sequenced sample was naive CD4+ T cells from PBMCs. Subset noted: CD45RA+ positively selected. All receptors derive from a man aged 18 to 29 in good health. Some clones in this sample may be carry-over from other donors' samples.

The CDR3 DNA sequence: TGCAGTGCAATCAATAGGAATGAGCAGTTCTTC. Translation gives CSAINRNEQFF. The chain joins TRBV20-1 to TRBJ2-1, with D uncertain. Germline CDR1 DFQATT, CDR2 SNEGSKA (reference sequence). Trimming left V 6 bases short and J 7 bases short, with 10 bases between. The CDR3 is made up of 11 amino acids.

The chain has TRBV7-3 and TRBJ1-2, with TRBD1 identical over 7 bases. Trimming took 3 bases from V and 3 from J; bases not matched to a gene: 4. Germline loops: CDR1 SGHTA, CDR2 FQGTGA. This CDR3 is built from 14 residues. The CDR3 spells CASSFTTGHYGYTF. Written as DNA, the CDR3 is TGTGCCAGCAGCTTTACGACAGGGCACTATGGCTACACCTTC.

This rearrangement joins TRBV29-1 to TRBJ2-7; no clear D gene. The CDR3 runs 13 residues. Germline loops: CDR1 SQVTM, CDR2 ANQGSEA. Between the trimmed V and J ends, which lost 7 bases and 0 bases, there was a span of 13 bases. The CDR3 nucleotides are TGCAGCGCCCGTCGAGGAGCCTCCTACGAGCAGTACTTC. It is translated as CSARRGASYEQYF.

To note about this clone: Other DNA sequences in the sample encode the same CDR3. The chain is built from TRBV9 and TRBJ1-1, with D maybe TRBD1 (5 bases). This CDR3 comprises 13 residues. CDR1 and CDR2 (germline): SGDLS, YYNGEE. Trimming stripped 2 bases from V and 3 bases from J, with 8 bases between. Here the CDR3 reads CASSVGTHTEAFF. The CDR3 coding sequence is TGTGCCAGCAGCGTCGGGACTCACACTGAAGCTTTCTTT. The full variable domain, in which reference TRBV9 and TRBJ1-1 provide the parts outside the CDR3, is DSGVTQTPKHLITATGQRVTLRCSPRSGDLSVYWYQQSLDQGLQFLIQYYNGEERAKGNILERFSAQQFPDLHSELNLSSLELGDSALYFCASSVGTHTEAFFGQGTRLTVV.

This sequence joins TRBV10-3 and TRBJ2-2; D perhaps matches TRBD2 (5 bases). The germline V gene encodes CDR1 ENHRY and CDR2 SYGVKD. V lost 8 bases and J lost 0, with 13 bases in between. The CDR3 totals 15 residues. The CDR3 loop is CAIRRQQANTGELFF. The CDR3 coding sequence is TGTGCCATCCGGAGGCAGCAAGCGAACACCGGGGAGCTGTTTTTT.

V gene TRBV7-2 combines with J gene TRBJ2-1, with a weak D call TRBD2 (5 bases). V was cut by 5 bases and J by 12 bases, with 20 bases left in between. From germline, CDR1 is SGHTA and CDR2 FQGNSA. This CDR3 has 14 residues. CDR3: CASSRLTTIHGQFF. Written as DNA, the CDR3 is TGTGCCAGCAGCCGATTAACGACTATTCACGGGCAGTTCTTC. Full variable domain (missing parts from reference TRBV7-2 and TRBJ2-1): GAGVSQSPSNKVTEKGKDVELRCDPISGHTALYWYRQSLGQGLEFLIYFQGNSAPDKSGLPSDRFSAERTGGSVSTLTIQRTQQEDSAVYLCASSRLTTIHGQFFGPGTRLTVL.

The V call is TRBV5-6, the J call TRBJ2-1, with 13 bases matching TRBD2. V dropped 4 bases and J dropped 6; count of bases not matched to a gene: 4. The CDR3 sequence is 15 residues long. Germline V gene sequence: CDR1 SGHDT, CDR2 YYEEEE. The CDR3 DNA reads as TGTGCCAGCAGCCCCGGGACTAGCGGGATCAATGAGCAGTTCTTC. Translating it yields CASSPGTSGINEQFF. The full variable domain, its missing parts supplied by reference TRBV5-6 and TRBJ2-1, is DAGVTQSPTHLIKTRGQQVTLRCSPKSGHDTVSWYQQALGQGPQFIFQYYEEEERQRGNFPDRFSGHQFPNYSSELNVNALLLGDSALYLCASSPGTSGINEQFFGPGTRLTVL.

The chain joins TRBV28 to TRBJ1-1, with D possibly being TRBD1 (5 bases). Germline lookup yields CDR1 MDHEN and CDR2 SYDVKM. V lost 2 bases to trimming and J lost 2 bases, with 9 bases between them. The CDR3 has 14 residues. DNA of the CDR3: TGTGCCAGCAGTTTAGGACAAGAAAACACTGAAGCTTTCTTT. Amino acid sequence: CASSLGQENTEAFF. The full variable domain, rest sourced from reference TRBV28 and TRBJ1-1, is DVKVTQSSRYLVKRTGEKVFLECVQDMDHENMFWYRQDPGLGLRLIYFSYDVKMKEKGDIPEGYSVSREKKERFSLILESASTNQTSMYLCASSLGQENTEAFFGQGTRLTVV.

Only a few counts were recorded for this clone. CDR3 region: CASSVSSKPTGELFF. Written as DNA, the CDR3 is TGTGCCAGCAGCGTCTCTAGCAAGCCCACCGGGGAGCTGTTTTTT. The chain combines TRBV9 with TRBJ2-2; D is perhaps TRBD2 (5 bases). Germline-derived CDR1 and CDR2 are SGDLS and YYNGEE. V lost 2 bases, J lost 4 bases, and 12 bases lay in between. The CDR3 runs to 15 residues.

To note about this clone: Other DNA sequences in the sample encode the same CDR3. V gene TRBV18 combines with J gene TRBJ1-2; D perhaps matches TRBD1 (6 bases). The V end lost 0 bases, the J end lost 5 bases, and 10 bases lay between the germline ends. The CDR3 runs 14 residues. Germline loops: CDR1 KGHSH, CDR2 LQKENI. CDR3 sequence: CASSPPGRGYGYTF. The DNA of the CDR3 is TGTGCCAGCTCACCACCGGGCAGGGGTTATGGCTACACCTTC.

V usage is TRBV7-8 and J usage is TRBJ2-3, with D unresolved. The CDR3 length is 15 residues. Per germline, CDR1 SGHVS and CDR2 FQNEAQ. The V end lost 5 bases, the J end lost 2 bases, and 14 bases lay between the germline ends. The CDR3 DNA is TGTGCCAGCAGCCCTAGGGAAAGGTACACAGATACGCAGTATTTT. This sequence encodes CASSPRERYTDTQYF.

Only one count was recorded for this clone. Distinct nucleotide sequences in the sample also encode this CDR3. The chain couples TRBV27 to TRBJ2-7; TRBD1 matches 8 bases. Germline V gives CDR1 MNHEY, CDR2 SMNVEV (reference sequence). This CDR3 spans 14 amino acids. Trimming removed 4 bases from V and 2 bases from J; junction bases left unmatched: 4. In DNA form, the CDR3 reads TGTGCCAGCAGTTCCCGACAGGGGCCCTACGAGCAGTACTTC. Protein product: CASSSRQGPYEQYF.

This chain joins TRBV28 and TRBJ2-1; D unclear. The CDR3 runs to 13 residues. Germline V gene lookup returns CDR1 MDHEN and CDR2 SYDVKM. V lost 3 bases and J 4 bases, leaving 7 bases between the germline ends. CDR3 nucleotides: TGTGCCAGCAGTTTGACGGATTACAATGAGCAGTTCTTC. Translating gives CASSLTDYNEQFF.

A word on this clone: At the DNA level, this CDR3 is encoded by other sequences in the same sample as well. The chain recombines TRBV7-3 with TRBJ2-7; 7 bases fit TRBD1. The CDR3 consists of 13 residues. Germline CDR1 SGHTA, CDR2 FQGTGA. Losses at the gene ends were 2 bases for V and 3 bases for J; bases not matched to a gene: 1. In DNA form, the CDR3 reads TGTGCCAGCAGCTTAGGGGACAGCTACGAGCAGTACTTC. It encodes CASSLGDSYEQYF.

The chain couples TRBV6-1 to TRBJ1-2; D perhaps matches TRBD1 (5 bases). The CDR3 is made up of 15 amino acids. Germline-derived CDR1 and CDR2 are MNHNS and SASEGT. V was cut by 4 bases and J by 3 bases, with 15 bases left in between. In DNA form, the CDR3 reads TGTGCCAGCAGTGGGGGGACTGCTTCCTACTATGGCTACACCTTC. Translating it yields CASSGGTASYYGYTF.

The rearrangement links TRBV19 to TRBJ1-5, with D unresolved. V was shortened by 3 bases and J by 9 bases, with 12 bases between the two germline ends. Germline values: CDR1 LNHDA, CDR2 SQIVND (reference sequence). The CDR3 loop spans 13 amino acids. For the CDR3, the DNA is TGTGCCAGTAGTATTAACAGCTATGTGCCCCAGCATTTT. It is translated as CASSINSYVPQHF.

J is TRBJ2-3 and V is TRBV4-1; 14 bases fit TRBD2. This CDR3 is 17 amino acids long. Germline values: CDR1 MGHRA, CDR2 YSYEKL. V lost 5 bases and J lost 3; bases outside the gene matches: 7. The CDR3: CASSYRGLAGVTDTQYF. CDR3 in DNA: TGCGCCAGCAGCTACAGGGGACTAGCGGGAGTGACAGATACGCAGTATTTT.

The chain couples TRBV18 to TRBJ2-3, with D hard to call. Germline values: CDR1 KGHSH, CDR2 LQKENI. The length of the CDR3 is 12 residues. V was pared by 2 bases and J by 13 bases, with 13 bases between. This CDR3 is CASSPDVGVEYF. CDR3 in DNA: TGTGCCAGCTCACCAGACGTAGGTGTTGAGTATTTT.

This chain links TRBV28 with TRBJ1-2; D ambiguous. The V and J ends lost 9 bases and 7 bases respectively, with 15 bases between them. The CDR3 is 12 residues long. CDR1 MDHEN and CDR2 SYDVKM come from the germline V gene. DNA of the CDR3: TGTGCCAGTAACGAAGGGAATGGTGGCTACACCTTC. Protein sequence: CASNEGNGGYTF.

The chain has TRBV13 and TRBJ1-1; TRBD1 agrees at 10 bases. Germline trimming cut 3 bases from V and 8 bases from J; bases unmatched to any gene: 9. Per germline, CDR1 PRHDT and CDR2 FYEKMQ (reference sequence). The CDR3 contains 15 residues. CDR3: CASSFRRDRGTEAFF. Here the CDR3 DNA reads TGTGCCAGCAGCTTCCGCCGGGACAGGGGAACGGAAGCTTTCTTT.